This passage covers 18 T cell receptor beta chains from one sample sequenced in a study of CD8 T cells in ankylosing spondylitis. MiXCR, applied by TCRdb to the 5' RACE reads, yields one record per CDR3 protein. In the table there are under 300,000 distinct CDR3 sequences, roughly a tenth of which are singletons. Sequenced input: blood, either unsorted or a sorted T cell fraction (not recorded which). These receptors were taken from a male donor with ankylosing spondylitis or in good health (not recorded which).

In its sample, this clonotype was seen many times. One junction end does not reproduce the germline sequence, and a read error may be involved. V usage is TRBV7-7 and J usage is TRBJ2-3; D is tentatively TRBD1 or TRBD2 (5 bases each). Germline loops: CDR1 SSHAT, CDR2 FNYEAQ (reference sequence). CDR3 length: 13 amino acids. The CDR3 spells CASSLGVTDTQYF. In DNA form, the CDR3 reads TGCGCCAGCAGCTTGGGGGTCACAGATACGCAGTATTTT.

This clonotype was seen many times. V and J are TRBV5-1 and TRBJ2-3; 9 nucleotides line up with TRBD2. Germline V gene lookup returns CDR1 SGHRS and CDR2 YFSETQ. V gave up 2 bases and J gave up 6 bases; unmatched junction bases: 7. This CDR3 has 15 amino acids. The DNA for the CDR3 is TGCGCCAGCAGCTTTTATAGCGGGGGCCTCGATACGCAGTATTTT. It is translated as CASSFYSGGLDTQYF.

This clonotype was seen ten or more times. CDR3 nucleotide sequence: TGTGCCAGCAGTTCCCGACAGGGGAATGAGCAGTTCTTC. Translated: CASSSRQGNEQFF. This chain links TRBV6-6 with TRBJ2-1; 8 bases fit TRBD1. This CDR3 is built from 13 residues. V was clipped by 4 bases and J by 7 bases; unmatched bases: 3. Germline-derived CDR1 and CDR2 are MNHNY and SVGAGI (reference sequence).

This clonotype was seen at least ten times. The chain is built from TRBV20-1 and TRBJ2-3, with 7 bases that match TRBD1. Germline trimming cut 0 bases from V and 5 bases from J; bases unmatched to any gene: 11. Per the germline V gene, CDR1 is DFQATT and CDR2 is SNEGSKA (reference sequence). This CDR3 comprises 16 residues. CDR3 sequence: CSARDREQGYRDTQYF. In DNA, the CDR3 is TGCAGTGCTAGAGATCGGGAACAGGGGTATCGAGATACGCAGTATTTT.

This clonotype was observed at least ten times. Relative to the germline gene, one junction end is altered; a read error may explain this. The chain's CDR3 is CASSGGAGGMDF. The DNA for the CDR3 is TGTGCCAGCAGCGGAGGGGCAGGGGGCATGGATTTT. This chain connects TRBV6-6 to TRBJ1-5; 8 bases line up with TRBD1. Germline assignment: CDR1 MNHNY and CDR2 SVGAGI (reference sequence). This CDR3 spans 12 amino acids.

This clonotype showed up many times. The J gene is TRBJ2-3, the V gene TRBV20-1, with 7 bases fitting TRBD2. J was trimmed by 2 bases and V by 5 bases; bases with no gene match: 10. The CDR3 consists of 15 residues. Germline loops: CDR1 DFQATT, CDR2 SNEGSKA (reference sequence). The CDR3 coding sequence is TGCAGTGCTGACCCCTGGGCGGGGGACACAGATACGCAGTATTTT. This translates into CSADPWAGDTDTQYF.

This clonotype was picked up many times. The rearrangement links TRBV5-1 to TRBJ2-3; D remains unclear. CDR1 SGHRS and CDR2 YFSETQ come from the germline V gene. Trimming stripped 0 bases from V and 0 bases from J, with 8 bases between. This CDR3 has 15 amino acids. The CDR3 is CASSLAGYSTDTQYF. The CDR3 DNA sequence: TGCGCCAGCAGCTTGGCTGGGTATAGCACAGATACGCAGTATTTT.

CDR3 coding DNA: TGTGCCAGCAGTTTATCTAGACAGTCCTCCTACGAGCAGTACTTC. Its translation is CASSLSRQSSYEQYF. This chain connects TRBV12-3 or TRBV12-4 to TRBJ2-7; a possible D gene is TRBD1 (5 bases). The CDR3 has 15 residues. With 2 bases removed from V and 0 bases from J, the gap between germline ends came to 11 bases.

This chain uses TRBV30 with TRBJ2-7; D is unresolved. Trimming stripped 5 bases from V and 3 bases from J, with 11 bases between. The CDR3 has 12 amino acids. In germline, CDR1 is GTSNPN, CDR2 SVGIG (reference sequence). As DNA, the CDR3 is TGTGCCTGGGCCGGTCCCAGCTACGAGCAGTACTTC. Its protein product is CAWAGPSYEQYF.

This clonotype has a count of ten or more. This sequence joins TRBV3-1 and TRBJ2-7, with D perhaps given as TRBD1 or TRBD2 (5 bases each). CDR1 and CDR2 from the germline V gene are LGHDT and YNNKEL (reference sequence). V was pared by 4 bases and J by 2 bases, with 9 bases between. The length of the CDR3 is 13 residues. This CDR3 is CASSRDLPYEQYF. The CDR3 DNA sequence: TGTGCCAGCAGCCGGGACCTTCCCTACGAGCAGTACTTC.

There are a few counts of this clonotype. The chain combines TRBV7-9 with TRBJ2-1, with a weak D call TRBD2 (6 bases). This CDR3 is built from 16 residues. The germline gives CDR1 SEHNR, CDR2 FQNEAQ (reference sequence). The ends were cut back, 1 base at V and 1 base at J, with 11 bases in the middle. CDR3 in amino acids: CASSLGRGGSYNEQFF. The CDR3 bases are TGTGCCAGCAGCTTAGGGCGGGGAGGTTCCTACAATGAGCAGTTCTTC.

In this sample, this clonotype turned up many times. DNA of the CDR3: TGCGCCAGCAGCTCGCTAGCGGGAGGGCCCACCGGGGAGCTGTTTTTT. Protein sequence: CASSSLAGGPTGELFF. The V and J genes are TRBV5-1 and TRBJ2-2, with 12 bases identical to TRBD2. Germline CDR1 SGHRS, CDR2 YFSETQ. J gave up 4 bases and V 3 bases, and 4 bases lay outside the gene matches. The CDR3 runs to 16 residues.

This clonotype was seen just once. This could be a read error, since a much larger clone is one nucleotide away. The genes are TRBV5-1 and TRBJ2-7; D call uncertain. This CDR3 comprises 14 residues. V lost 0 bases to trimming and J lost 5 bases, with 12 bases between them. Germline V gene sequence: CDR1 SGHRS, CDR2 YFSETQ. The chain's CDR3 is CASSLEVPPDEQYF. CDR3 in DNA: TGCGCCAGCAGCTTGGAAGTGCCCCCAGACGAGCAGTACTTC.

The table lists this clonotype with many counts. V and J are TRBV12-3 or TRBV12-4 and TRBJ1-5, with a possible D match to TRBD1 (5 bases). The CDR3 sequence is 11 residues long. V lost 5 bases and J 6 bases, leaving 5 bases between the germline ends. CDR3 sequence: CASSGGQPQHF. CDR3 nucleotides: TGTGCCAGCAGTGGGGGTCAGCCCCAGCATTTT.

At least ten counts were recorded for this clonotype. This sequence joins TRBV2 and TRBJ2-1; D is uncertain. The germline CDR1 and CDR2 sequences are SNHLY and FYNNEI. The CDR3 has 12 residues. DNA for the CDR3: TGTGTTAGCAACGGCGGTTACAATGAGCAGTTCTTC. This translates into CVSNGGYNEQFF.

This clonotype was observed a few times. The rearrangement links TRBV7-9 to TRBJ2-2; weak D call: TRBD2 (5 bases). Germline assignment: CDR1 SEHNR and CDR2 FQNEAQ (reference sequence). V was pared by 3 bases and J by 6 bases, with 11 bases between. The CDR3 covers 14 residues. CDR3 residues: CASSFPSTAGELFF. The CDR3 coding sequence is TGTGCCAGCAGCTTCCCTAGCACCGCCGGGGAGCTGTTTTTT.

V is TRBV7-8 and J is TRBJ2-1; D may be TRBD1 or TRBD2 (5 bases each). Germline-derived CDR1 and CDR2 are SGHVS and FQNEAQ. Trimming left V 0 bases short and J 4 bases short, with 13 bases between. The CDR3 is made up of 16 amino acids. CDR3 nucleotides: TGTGCCAGCAGCTTAGCGCTTCCCGGGGCATACAATGAGCAGTTCTTC. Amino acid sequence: CASSLALPGAYNEQFF.

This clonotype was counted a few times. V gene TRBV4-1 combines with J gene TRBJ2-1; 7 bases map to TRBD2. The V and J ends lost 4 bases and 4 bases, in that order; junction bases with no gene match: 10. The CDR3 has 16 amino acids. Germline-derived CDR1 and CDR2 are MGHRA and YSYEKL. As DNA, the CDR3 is TGCGCCAGCAGCCTACGGGGGGACCTCCGATACAATGAGCAGTTCTTC. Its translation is CASSLRGDLRYNEQFF.